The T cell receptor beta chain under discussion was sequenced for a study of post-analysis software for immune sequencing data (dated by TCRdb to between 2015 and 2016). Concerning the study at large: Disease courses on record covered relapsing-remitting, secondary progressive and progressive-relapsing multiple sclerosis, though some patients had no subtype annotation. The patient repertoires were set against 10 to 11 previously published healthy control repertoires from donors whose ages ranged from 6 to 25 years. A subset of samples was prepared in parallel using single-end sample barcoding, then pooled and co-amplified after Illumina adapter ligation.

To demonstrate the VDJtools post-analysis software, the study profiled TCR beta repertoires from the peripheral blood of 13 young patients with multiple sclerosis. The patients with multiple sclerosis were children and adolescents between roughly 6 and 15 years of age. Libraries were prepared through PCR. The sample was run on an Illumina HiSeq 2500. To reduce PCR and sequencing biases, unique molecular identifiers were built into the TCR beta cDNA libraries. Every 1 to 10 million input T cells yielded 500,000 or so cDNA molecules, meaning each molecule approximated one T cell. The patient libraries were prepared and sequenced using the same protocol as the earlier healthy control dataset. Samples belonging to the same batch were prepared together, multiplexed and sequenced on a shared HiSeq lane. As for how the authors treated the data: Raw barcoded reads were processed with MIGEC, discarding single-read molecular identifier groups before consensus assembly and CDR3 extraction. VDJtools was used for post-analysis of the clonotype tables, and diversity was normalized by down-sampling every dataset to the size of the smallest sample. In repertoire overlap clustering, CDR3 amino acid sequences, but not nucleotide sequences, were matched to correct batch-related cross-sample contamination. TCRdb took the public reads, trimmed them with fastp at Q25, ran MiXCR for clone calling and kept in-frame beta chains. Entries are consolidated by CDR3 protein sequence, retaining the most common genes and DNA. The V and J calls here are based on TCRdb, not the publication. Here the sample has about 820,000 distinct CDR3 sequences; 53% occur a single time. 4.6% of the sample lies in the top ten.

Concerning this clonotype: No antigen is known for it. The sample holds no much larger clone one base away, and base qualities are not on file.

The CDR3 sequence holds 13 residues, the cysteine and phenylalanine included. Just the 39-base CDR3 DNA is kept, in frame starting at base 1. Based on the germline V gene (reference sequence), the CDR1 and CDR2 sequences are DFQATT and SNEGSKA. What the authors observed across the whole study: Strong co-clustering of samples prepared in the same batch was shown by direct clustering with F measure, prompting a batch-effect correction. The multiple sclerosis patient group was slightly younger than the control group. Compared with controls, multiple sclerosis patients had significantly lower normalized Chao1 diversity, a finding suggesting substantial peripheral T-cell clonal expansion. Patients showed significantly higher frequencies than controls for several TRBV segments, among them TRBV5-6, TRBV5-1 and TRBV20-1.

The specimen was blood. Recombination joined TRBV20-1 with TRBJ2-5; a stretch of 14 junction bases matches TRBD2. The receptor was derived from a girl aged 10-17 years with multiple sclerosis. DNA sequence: TGCGGCGGGACTAGCGGGGGAGAAGAGACCCAGTACTTC. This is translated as CGGTSGGEETQYF.